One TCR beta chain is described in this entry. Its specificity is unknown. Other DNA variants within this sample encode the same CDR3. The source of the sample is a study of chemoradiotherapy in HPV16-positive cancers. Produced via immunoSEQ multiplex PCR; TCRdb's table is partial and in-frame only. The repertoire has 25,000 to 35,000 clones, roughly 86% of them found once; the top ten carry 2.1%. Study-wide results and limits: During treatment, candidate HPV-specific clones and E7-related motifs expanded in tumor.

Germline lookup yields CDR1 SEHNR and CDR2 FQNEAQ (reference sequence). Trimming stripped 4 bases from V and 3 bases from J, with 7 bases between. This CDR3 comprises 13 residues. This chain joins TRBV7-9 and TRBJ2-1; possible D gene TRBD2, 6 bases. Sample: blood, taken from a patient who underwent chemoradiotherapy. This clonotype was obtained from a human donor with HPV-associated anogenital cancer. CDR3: CASSSGLYNEQFF. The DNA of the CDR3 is TGTGCCAGCAGCTCGGGACTCTACAATGAGCAGTTCTTC.